The subject of this entry is one TCR beta chain. Sequencing used immunoSEQ multiplex PCR; TCRdb keeps in-frame clones, though not all of them. The sample holds hundreds of thousands of clones, around 91% seen once. The J segment lost 5 bases and the V segment lost 4 bases, leaving 5 bases of the junction unmatched. The CDR3 runs 16 residues. CDR1 and CDR2 from the germline V gene are MNHEY and SMNVEV (reference sequence). These data come from a study of blood T cell repertoires in COVID-19. This receptor was obtained from a woman aged 40 to 49 who had recovered from COVID-19. The chain carries TRBV27 and TRBJ1-6, with 10 bases lining up with TRBD1. Sequencing used PBMCs or T cells enriched from blood (not recorded which). CDR3 in DNA: TGTGCCAGCAGTTCTCGGGACAGGGGACATAATTCACCCCTCCACTTT. This gives the protein CASSSRDRGHNSPLHF.